A single sample gave rise to the 8 T cell receptor beta chains below, sequenced in a study of long-term antiretroviral therapy in people with HIV. At the survey level, the v3.0 immunoSEQ assay was run. Only in-frame clones appear in the TCRdb table, and some are missing; sequencing was by immunoSEQ multiplex PCR. Found here are approximately 15,000 clones, around four fifths of them singletons; the top ten hold roughly 7.7%. The sample here was unsorted PBMCs, taken 0.1 years after starting antiretroviral therapy. These receptors came from a young man with HIV.

This CDR3 reads CASSPPRGEQYF. DNA for the CDR3: TGTGCCAGCAGCCCTCCCAGGGGCGAGCAGTACTTC. The J gene is TRBJ2-7, the V gene TRBV7-2, with D possibly TRBD1 on 6 matching bases. This CDR3 spans 12 amino acids. Trimming took off 5 bases at V and 6 bases at J, with 11 bases between the two ends. Germline assignment: CDR1 SGHTA and CDR2 FQGNSA.

The V call is TRBV20-1, the J call TRBJ2-7; D remains unclear. CDR3 length equals 11 residues. Germline lookup yields CDR1 DFQATT and CDR2 SNEGSKA (reference sequence). V lost 7 bases and J lost 3, with 10 bases in between. The CDR3 reads CSVGSHYEQYF. The CDR3 region has the DNA TGCAGTGTTGGTTCTCACTACGAGCAGTACTTC.

This clone turned up a few times. The chain uses TRBV2 and TRBJ2-2; D ambiguous. V lost 4 bases and J 14 bases, leaving 11 bases between the germline ends. The CDR3 spans 11 residues. From germline, CDR1 is SNHLY and CDR2 FYNNEI. This chain's CDR3 is CASSADRKLFF. CDR3 sequence (DNA): TGTGCCAGCAGTGCGGATCGTAAACTGTTTTTT.

This chain uses TRBV5-6 with TRBJ2-7; TRBD2 is a possible D gene (5 bases). The ends were cut back, 3 bases at V and 3 bases at J, with 10 bases in the middle. The CDR3 loop spans 13 amino acids. The germline CDR1 and CDR2 sequences are SGHDT and YYEEEE. The CDR3 spells CASSSEDGYEQYF. DNA of the CDR3: TGTGCCAGCAGCTCGGAGGACGGCTACGAGCAGTACTTC.

Worth noting for this clone: An end of the junction does not agree with germline; a read error may underlie this. This chain uses TRBV7-9 with TRBJ2-7; D assignment may be TRBD1 or TRBD2 (6 bases each). The CDR3 contains 14 residues. Germline lookup yields CDR1 SEHNR and CDR2 FQNEAQ (reference sequence). DNA for the CDR3: TGTGCCAGCAACTTAGGGGGGTTTTCCTACGAGCAGTACTTC. It is translated as CASNLGGFSYEQYF.

The V and J genes are TRBV18 and TRBJ1-1; possibly TRBD1 for D (6 bases). The germline V gene has CDR1 KGHSH and CDR2 LQKENI. The CDR3 contains 13 residues. Trimming took 1 base from V and 11 from J, leaving 14 bases between them. The CDR3 sequence is CASSPLGAKWAFF. DNA of the CDR3: TGTGCCAGCTCACCACTGGGGGCAAAGTGGGCTTTCTTT.

The chain carries TRBV10-3 and TRBJ1-5; 7 nucleotides agree with TRBD1. Germline CDR1 and CDR2: ENHRY and SYGVKD. This CDR3 region has 14 residues. The trim removed 3 bases at V and 5 bases at J, leaving 4 bases unmatched. The CDR3 bases are TGTGCCATCAGTGAAGGGGACAGACATCAGCCCCAGCATTTT. This codes for CAISEGDRHQPQHF.

This clone is a singleton in its sample. This chain uses TRBV4-3 with TRBJ2-1; D unclear. Germline V gene data show CDR1 as LGHNA and CDR2 as YSLEER. Trimming removed 0 bases from V and 2 bases from J, with 11 bases in between. There are 16 residues in the CDR3. The CDR3 region has the DNA TGCGCCAGCAGCCAAGAATTCCGGCGTACCTACAATGAGCAGTTCTTC. It codes for CASSQEFRRTYNEQFF.